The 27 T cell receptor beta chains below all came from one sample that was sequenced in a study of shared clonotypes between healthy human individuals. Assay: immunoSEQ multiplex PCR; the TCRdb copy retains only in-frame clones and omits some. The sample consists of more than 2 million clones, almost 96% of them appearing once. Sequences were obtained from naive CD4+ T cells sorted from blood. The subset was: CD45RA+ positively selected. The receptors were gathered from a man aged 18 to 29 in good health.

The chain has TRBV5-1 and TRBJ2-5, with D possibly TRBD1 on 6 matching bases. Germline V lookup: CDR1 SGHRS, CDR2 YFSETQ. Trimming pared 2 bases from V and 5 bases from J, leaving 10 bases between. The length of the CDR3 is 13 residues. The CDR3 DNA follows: TGCGCCAGCAGCTTATGGCAGGGGGAGACCCAGTACTTC. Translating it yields CASSLWQGETQYF.

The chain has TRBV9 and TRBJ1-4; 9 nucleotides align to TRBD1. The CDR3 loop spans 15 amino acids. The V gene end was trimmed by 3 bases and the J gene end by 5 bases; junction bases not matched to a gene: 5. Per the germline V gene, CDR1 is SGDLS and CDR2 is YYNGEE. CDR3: CASSETGGQNEKLFF. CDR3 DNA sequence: TGTGCCAGCAGCGAAACAGGGGGCCAAAATGAAAAACTGTTTTTT.

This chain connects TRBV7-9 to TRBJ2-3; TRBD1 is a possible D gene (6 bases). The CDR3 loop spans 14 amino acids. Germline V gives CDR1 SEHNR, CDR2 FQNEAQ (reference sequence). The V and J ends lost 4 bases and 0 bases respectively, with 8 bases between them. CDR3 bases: TGTGCCAGCAGCTATGGACAGAGCACAGATACGCAGTATTTT. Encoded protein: CASSYGQSTDTQYF.

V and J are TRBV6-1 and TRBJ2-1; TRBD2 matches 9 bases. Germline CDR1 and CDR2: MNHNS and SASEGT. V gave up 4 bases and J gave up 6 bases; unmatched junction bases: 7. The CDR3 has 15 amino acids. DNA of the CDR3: TGTGCCAGCAGTGCGCGGGGGGGCCTTGGCAATGAGCAGTTCTTC. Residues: CASSARGGLGNEQFF.

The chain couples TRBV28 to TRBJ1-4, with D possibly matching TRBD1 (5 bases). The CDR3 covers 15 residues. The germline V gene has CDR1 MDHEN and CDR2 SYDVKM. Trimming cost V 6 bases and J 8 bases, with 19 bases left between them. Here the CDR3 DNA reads TGTGCCAGCAGGCCCGCCGGGACCCTTGAGGAAAAACTGTTTTTT. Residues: CASRPAGTLEEKLFF.

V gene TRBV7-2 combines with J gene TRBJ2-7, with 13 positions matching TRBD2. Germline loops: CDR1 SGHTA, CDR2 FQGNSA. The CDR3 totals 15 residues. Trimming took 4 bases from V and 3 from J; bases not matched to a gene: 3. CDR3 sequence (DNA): TGTGCCAGCAGCTGGACTAGCGGGAGCCACTACGAGCAGTACTTC. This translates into CASSWTSGSHYEQYF.

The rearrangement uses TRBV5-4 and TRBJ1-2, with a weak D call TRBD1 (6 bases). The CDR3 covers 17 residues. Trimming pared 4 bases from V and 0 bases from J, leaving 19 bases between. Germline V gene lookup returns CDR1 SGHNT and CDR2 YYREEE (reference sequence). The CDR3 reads CASSGTTGLVANYGYTF. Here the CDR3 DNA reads TGTGCCAGCAGCGGCACGACAGGCCTCGTCGCTAACTATGGCTACACCTTC.

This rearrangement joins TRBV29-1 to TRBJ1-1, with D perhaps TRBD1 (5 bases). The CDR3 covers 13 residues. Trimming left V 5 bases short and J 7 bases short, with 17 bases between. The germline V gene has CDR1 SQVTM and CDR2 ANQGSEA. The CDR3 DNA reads TGCAGCGTTCGGGACCGAGGACGGGGTGAAGCTTTCTTT. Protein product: CSVRDRGRGEAFF.

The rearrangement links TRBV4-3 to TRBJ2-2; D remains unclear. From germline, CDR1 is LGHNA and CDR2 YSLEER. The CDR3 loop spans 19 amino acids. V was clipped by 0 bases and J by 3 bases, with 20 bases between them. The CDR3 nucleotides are TGCGCCAGCAGCCAAGATCTCGGCCTATTGGGGAAGGACACCGGGGAGCTGTTTTTT. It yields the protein CASSQDLGLLGKDTGELFF.

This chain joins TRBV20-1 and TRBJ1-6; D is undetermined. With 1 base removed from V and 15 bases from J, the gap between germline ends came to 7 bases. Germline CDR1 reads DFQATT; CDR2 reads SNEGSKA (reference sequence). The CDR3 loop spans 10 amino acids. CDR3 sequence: CSARVRDLHF. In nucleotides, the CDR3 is TGCAGTGCTAGAGTTCGGGACCTCCACTTT.

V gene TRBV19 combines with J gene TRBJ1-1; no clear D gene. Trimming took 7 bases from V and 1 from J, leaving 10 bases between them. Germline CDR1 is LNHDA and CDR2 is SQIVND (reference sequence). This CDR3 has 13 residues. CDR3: CASNLVGNTEAFF. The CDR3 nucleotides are TGTGCCAGTAATTTAGTTGGGAACACTGAAGCTTTCTTT.

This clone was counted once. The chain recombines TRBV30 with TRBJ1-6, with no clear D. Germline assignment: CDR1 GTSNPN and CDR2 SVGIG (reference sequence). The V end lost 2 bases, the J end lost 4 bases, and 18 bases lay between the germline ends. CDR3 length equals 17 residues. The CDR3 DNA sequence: TGTGCCTGGAGTAGGGATAGAGTTCCAGAATATAATTCACCCCTCCACTTT. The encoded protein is CAWSRDRVPEYNSPLHF. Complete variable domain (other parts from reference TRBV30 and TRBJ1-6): SQTIHQWPATLVQPVGSPLSLECTVEGTSNPNLYWYRQAAGRGLQLLFYSVGIGQISSEVPQNLSASRPQDRQFILSSKKLLLSDSGFYLCAWSRDRVPEYNSPLHFGNGTRLTVT.

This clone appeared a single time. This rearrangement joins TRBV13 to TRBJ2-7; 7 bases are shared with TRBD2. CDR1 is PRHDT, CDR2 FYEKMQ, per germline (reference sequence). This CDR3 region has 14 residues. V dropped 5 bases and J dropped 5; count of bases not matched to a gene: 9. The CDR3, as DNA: TGTGCCAGCAGCGCGATGACTAGCCCCCACGAGCAGTACTTC. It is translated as CASSAMTSPHEQYF.

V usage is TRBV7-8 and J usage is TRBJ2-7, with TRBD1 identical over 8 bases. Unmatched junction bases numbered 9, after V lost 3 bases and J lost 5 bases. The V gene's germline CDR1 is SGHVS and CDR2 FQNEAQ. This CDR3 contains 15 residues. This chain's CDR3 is CASSFAGQGNNEQYF. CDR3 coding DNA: TGTGCCAGCAGCTTCGCAGGACAGGGTAACAACGAGCAGTACTTC.

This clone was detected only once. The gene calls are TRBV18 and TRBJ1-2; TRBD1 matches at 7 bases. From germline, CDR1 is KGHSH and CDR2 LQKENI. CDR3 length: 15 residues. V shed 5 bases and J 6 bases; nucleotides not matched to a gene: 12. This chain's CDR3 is CASSSFGQADDGYTF. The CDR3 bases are TGTGCCAGCTCATCCTTTGGACAGGCAGACGATGGCTACACCTTC. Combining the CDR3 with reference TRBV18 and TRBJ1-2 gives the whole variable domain NAGVMQNPRHLVRRRGQEARLRCSPMKGHSHVYWYRQLPEEGLKFMVYLQKENIIDESGMPKERFSAEFPKEGPSILRIQQVVRGDSAAYFCASSSFGQADDGYTFGSGTRLTVV.

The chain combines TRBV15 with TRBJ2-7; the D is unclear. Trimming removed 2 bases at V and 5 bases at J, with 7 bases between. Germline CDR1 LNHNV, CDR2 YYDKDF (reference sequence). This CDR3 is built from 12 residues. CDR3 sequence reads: CATSRPPHEQYF. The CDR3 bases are TGTGCCACCAGCAGACCTCCGCACGAGCAGTACTTC.

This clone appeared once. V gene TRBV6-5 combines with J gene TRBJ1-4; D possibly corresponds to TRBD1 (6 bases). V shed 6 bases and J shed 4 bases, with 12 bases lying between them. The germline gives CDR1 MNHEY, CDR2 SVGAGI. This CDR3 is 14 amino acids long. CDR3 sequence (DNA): TGTGCCAGCAGAGGCAGGGGAAGTAATGAAAAACTGTTTTTT. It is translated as CASRGRGSNEKLFF.

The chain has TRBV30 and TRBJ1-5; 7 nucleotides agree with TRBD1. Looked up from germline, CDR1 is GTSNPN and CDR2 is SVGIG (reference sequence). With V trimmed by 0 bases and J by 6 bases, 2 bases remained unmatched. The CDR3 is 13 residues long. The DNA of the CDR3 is TGTGCCTGGAGTGTAACAGGGGCTCAGCCCCAGCATTTT. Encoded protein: CAWSVTGAQPQHF. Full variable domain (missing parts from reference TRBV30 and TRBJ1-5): SQTIHQWPATLVQPVGSPLSLECTVEGTSNPNLYWYRQAAGRGLQLLFYSVGIGQISSEVPQNLSASRPQDRQFILSSKKLLLSDSGFYLCAWSVTGAQPQHFGDGTRLSIL.

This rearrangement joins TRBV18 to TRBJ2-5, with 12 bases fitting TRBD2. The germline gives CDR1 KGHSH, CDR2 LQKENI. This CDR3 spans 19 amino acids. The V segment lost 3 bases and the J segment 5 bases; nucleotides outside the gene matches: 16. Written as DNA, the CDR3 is TGTGCCAGCTCACCCCAGACTAGCGGGGGACCACGCATCGGGGAGACCCAGTACTTC. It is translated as CASSPQTSGGPRIGETQYF.

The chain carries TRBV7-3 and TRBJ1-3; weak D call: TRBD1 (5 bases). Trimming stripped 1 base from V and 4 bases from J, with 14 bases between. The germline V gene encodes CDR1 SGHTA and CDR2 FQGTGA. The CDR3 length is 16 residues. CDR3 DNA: TGTGCCAGCAGCTTAATGGGGGAGGGATCCGGAAACACCATATATTTT. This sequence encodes CASSLMGEGSGNTIYF.

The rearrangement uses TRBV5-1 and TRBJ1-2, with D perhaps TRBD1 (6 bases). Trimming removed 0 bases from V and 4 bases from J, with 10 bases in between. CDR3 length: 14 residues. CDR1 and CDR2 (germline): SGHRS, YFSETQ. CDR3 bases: TGCGCCAGCAGCTTGGGGGACACAACCTATGGCTACACCTTC. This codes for CASSLGDTTYGYTF.

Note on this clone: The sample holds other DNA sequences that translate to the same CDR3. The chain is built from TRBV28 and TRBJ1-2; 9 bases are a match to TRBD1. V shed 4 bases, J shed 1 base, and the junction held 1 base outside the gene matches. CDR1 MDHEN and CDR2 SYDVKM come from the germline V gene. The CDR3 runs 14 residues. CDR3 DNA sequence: TGTGCCAGCAGTTCGGGACAGGGTAACTATGGCTACACCTTC. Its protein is CASSSGQGNYGYTF.

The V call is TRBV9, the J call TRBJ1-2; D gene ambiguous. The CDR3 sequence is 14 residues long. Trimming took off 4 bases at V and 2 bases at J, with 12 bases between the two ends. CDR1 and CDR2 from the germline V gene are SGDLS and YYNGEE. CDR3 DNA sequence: TGTGCCAGCAGCCCGCATGGGGAAAACTATGGCTACACCTTC. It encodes CASSPHGENYGYTF.

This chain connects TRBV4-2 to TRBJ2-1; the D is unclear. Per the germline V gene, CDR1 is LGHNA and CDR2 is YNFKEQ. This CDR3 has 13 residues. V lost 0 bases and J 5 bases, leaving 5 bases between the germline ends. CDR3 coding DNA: TGTGCCAGCAGCCAAGAAATCAACAATGAGCAGTTCTTC. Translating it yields CASSQEINNEQFF.

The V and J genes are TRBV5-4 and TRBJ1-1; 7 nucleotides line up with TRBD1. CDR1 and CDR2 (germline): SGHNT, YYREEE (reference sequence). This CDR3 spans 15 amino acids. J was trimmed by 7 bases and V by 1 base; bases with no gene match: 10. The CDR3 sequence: CASSLQEGAGGEAFF. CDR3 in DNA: TGTGCCAGCAGCTTGCAAGAGGGGGCAGGAGGTGAAGCTTTCTTT.

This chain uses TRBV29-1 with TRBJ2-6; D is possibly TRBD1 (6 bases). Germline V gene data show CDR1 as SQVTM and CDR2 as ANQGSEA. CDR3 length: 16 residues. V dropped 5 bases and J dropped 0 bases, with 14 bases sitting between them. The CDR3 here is CSVRGHPNSGANVLTF. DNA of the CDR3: TGCAGCGTTCGGGGACACCCAAACTCTGGGGCCAACGTCCTGACTTTC.

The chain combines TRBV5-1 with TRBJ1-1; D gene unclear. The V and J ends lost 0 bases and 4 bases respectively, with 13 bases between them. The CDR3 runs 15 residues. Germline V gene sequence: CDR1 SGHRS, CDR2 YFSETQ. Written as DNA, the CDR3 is TGCGCCAGCAGCTTGGAAGGTAGAGGAACCACTGAAGCTTTCTTT. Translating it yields CASSLEGRGTTEAFF. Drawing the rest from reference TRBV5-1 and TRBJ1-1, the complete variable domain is KAGVTQTPRYLIKTRGQQVTLSCSPISGHRSVSWYQQTPGQGLQFLFEYFSETQRNKGNFPGRFSGRQFSNSRSEMNVSTLELGDSALYLCASSLEGRGTTEAFFGQGTRLTVV.